These T cell receptor beta chains were read from a single sample in a study of T cells in pancreatic ductal adenocarcinoma. Generated by immunoSEQ multiplex PCR, the TCRdb table keeps only in-frame clones and is missing some. The data hold 30,000 or so clones, with more than 90% observed a single time. What was sequenced was PBMCs. Every receptor here comes from a human donor with pancreatic ductal adenocarcinoma. The CDR3 runs from the conserved cysteine through the conserved F or W. The D gene is left open where the match is weak. The size field is filled for only some rows; it gives once, few, many or a size class.

clone size: NA
V gene: TRBV6-5
J gene: TRBJ2-7
D gene: TRBD2
CDR3 DNA: TGTGCCAGCAGTTACTCGGGGCGGGAGATCGAGTACTTC
CDR3 protein: CASSYSGREIEYF

clone size: NA
V gene: TRBV7-8
J gene: TRBJ2-5
D gene: NA
CDR3 DNA: TGTGCCAGCAGCTTAGTGGCAGGAAAACAAGAGACCCAGTACTTC
CDR3 protein: CASSLVAGKQETQYF

clone size: few
V gene: TRBV5-1
J gene: TRBJ1-2
D gene: NA
CDR3 DNA: TGCGCCAGCAGCTTGGTCGAGGGTTCAGGCTACACCTTC
CDR3 protein: CASSLVEGSGYTF

clone size: NA
V gene: TRBV11-3
J gene: TRBJ1-2
D gene: NA
CDR3 DNA: TGTGCCAGCAGGACCGGACCAGGGGATGGCTACACCTTC
CDR3 protein: CASRTGPGDGYTF

clone size: NA
V gene: TRBV9
J gene: TRBJ1-2
D gene: NA
CDR3 DNA: TGTGCCAGCAGCGCTTACAGCGCCGGGCAGGGGAGAAGTGGCTACACCTTC
CDR3 protein: CASSAYSAGQGRSGYTF

clone size: NA
V gene: TRBV19
J gene: TRBJ2-7
D gene: TRBD1
CDR3 DNA: TGTGCCAGTAGTCGACAGGGCCGAGTGGACGAGCAGTACTTC
CDR3 protein: CASSRQGRVDEQYF

clone size: NA
V gene: TRBV7-2
J gene: TRBJ2-1
D gene: TRBD1
CDR3 DNA: TGTGCCAGCAGATTTACTGCCGCGGGACAGGGTAGGAATGAGCAGTTCTTC
CDR3 protein: CASRFTAAGQGRNEQFF

clone size: once
V gene: TRBV7-2
J gene: TRBJ1-2
D gene: NA
CDR3 DNA: TGTGCCAGCACCCCCCGACGGGACTCGATCGGCTACACCTTC
CDR3 protein: CASTPRRDSIGYTF

clone size: NA
V gene: TRBV6-1
J gene: TRBJ1-5
D gene: NA
CDR3 DNA: TGTGCCAGCAGTGAAAATCAGGGGTGGGGCAATCAGCCCCAGCATTTT
CDR3 protein: CASSENQGWGNQPQHF

clone size: NA
V gene: TRBV6-1
J gene: TRBJ2-7
D gene: NA
CDR3 DNA: TGTGCCAGCAGTGAAGCGCTTCAAGCGGACTCCTACGAGCAGTACTTC
CDR3 protein: CASSEALQADSYEQYF

clone size: NA
V gene: TRBV11-3
J gene: TRBJ2-7
D gene: TRBD2
CDR3 DNA: TGTGCCAGCAACCAGGACCTCACAGCGGGGGTCAACGAGCAGTACTTC
CDR3 protein: CASNQDLTAGVNEQYF

clone size: NA
V gene: TRBV28
J gene: TRBJ2-1
D gene: TRBD2
CDR3 DNA: TGTGCCAGCAGCGTCTTTCGCGGGAGTCTCTATGAGCAGTTCTTC
CDR3 protein: CASSVFRGSLYEQFF

clone size: NA
V gene: TRBV28
J gene: TRBJ1-2
D gene: NA
CDR3 DNA: TGTGCCAGCAGTTCCTATCAGACAGGAAACAACTATGGCTACACCTTC
CDR3 protein: CASSSYQTGNNYGYTF

clone size: NA
V gene: TRBV19
J gene: TRBJ2-1
D gene: NA
CDR3 DNA: TGTGCCAGTAGTGGCCAGGCGGGGAATGAGCAGTTCTTC
CDR3 protein: CASSGQAGNEQFF

clone size: NA
V gene: TRBV7-6
J gene: TRBJ1-1
D gene: NA
CDR3 DNA: TGTGCCAGCAGCTTAGGCGACGCGAACACTGAAGCTTTCTTT
CDR3 protein: CASSLGDANTEAFF

clone size: NA
V gene: TRBV18
J gene: TRBJ2-1
D gene: NA
CDR3 DNA: TGTGCCAGCTCACTCTCCCGGCCAAAGCTAAATGAGCAGTTCTTC
CDR3 protein: CASSLSRPKLNEQFF

clone size: NA
V gene: TRBV29-1
J gene: TRBJ2-5
D gene: NA
CDR3 DNA: TGCAGCGTCGCCGGGACCTACAAGGGGGGCCAGGGGAGGGAGACCCAGTACTTC
CDR3 protein: CSVAGTYKGGQGRETQYF

clone size: NA
V gene: TRBV2
J gene: TRBJ2-7
D gene: TRBD2
CDR3 DNA: TGTGCCAGCAGTCGCATTAGCGGGAGGGGAGGGGAGCAGTACTTC
CDR3 protein: CASSRISGRGGEQYF

clone size: NA
V gene: TRBV4-1
J gene: TRBJ2-7
D gene: NA
CDR3 DNA: TGCGCCAGCAGCCAAGATGGAGTAGCGGACTACGAGCAGTACTTC
CDR3 protein: CASSQDGVADYEQYF

clone size: NA
V gene: TRBV6-6
J gene: TRBJ1-2
D gene: NA
CDR3 DNA: TGTGCCAGCAGTTACGCACTTGGCTACACCTTC
CDR3 protein: CASSYALGYTF

clone size: NA
V gene: TRBV5-4
J gene: TRBJ2-2
D gene: NA
CDR3 DNA: TGTGCCAGCAGCTTCGGCAGGGCGAACACCGGGGAGCTGTTTTTT
CDR3 protein: CASSFGRANTGELFF

clone size: NA
V gene: TRBV7-9
J gene: TRBJ2-3
D gene: NA
CDR3 DNA: TGTGCCAGCAGCCCAAACCTGGGGGCCCCGAAGCGCACAGATACGCAGTATTTT
CDR3 protein: CASSPNLGAPKRTDTQYF

clone size: NA
V gene: TRBV29-1
J gene: TRBJ2-1
D gene: NA
CDR3 DNA: TGCAGCGTTGAGCTCTCGGGGGCAAATGAGCAGTTCTTC
CDR3 protein: CSVELSGANEQFF

clone size: NA
V gene: TRBV14
J gene: TRBJ2-1
D gene: TRBD2
CDR3 DNA: TGTGCCAGCAGCCAAGGGAAAGTTTGGACTAGCGGGAACGAGCAGTTCTTC
CDR3 protein: CASSQGKVWTSGNEQFF

clone size: NA
V gene: TRBV5-4
J gene: TRBJ2-7
D gene: NA
CDR3 DNA: TGTGCCAGCAGCTTTAGGGGGTCCCTTGACGAGCAGTACTTC
CDR3 protein: CASSFRGSLDEQYF

clone size: NA
V gene: TRBV6-5
J gene: TRBJ1-1
D gene: TRBD1
CDR3 DNA: TGTGCCAGCAGAATACACAGGGGTTCGAACACTGAAGCTTTCTTT
CDR3 protein: CASRIHRGSNTEAFF

clone size: NA
V gene: TRBV19
J gene: TRBJ2-7
D gene: TRBD1
CDR3 DNA: TGTGCCAGTAGTCCTCGACAGGGAACAACCTACGAGCAGTACTTC
CDR3 protein: CASSPRQGTTYEQYF

clone size: NA
V gene: TRBV5-4
J gene: TRBJ2-4
D gene: NA
CDR3 DNA: TGTGCCAGCAGCTTGTGGAGAAAAAACATTCAGTACTTC
CDR3 protein: CASSLWRKNIQYF

clone size: NA
V gene: TRBV27
J gene: TRBJ1-1
D gene: NA
CDR3 DNA: TGTGCCAGCAGTTTTGGGCGGGTAGGGACGGTGAACACTGAAGCTTTCTTT
CDR3 protein: CASSFGRVGTVNTEAFF

clone size: NA
V gene: TRBV29-1
J gene: TRBJ2-4
D gene: NA
CDR3 DNA: TGCAGCGTTGACGGTTCAATTGAGGGAAACATTCAGTACTTC
CDR3 protein: CSVDGSIEGNIQYF

clone size: NA
V gene: TRBV15
J gene: TRBJ1-2
D gene: TRBD1
CDR3 DNA: TGTGCCACCAGCGGGGTCACGGGACAGCTCTATGGCTACACCTTC
CDR3 protein: CATSGVTGQLYGYTF